This TCR beta chain was profiled in a study of CD4 T cells in relation to SARS-CoV-2 and coronaviruses. Remarks on this clone: Its specificity is not known.

Looked up from germline, CDR1 is GTSNPN and CDR2 is SVGIG (reference sequence). The V end lost 3 bases, the J end lost 6 bases, and 14 bases lay between the germline ends. The CDR3 spans 13 residues. Unexposed donor CD4+ T cells date from about 2011-2019, before the COVID-19 pandemic. CD4+ T cells were isolated from the cells after around 10 days of culture. Sequencing was performed with immunoSEQ multiplex PCR; in TCRdb, only in-frame clones are kept and a portion is missing. The sample has about 25,000 clones, 78% seen once. This rearrangement joins TRBV30 to TRBJ1-2, with D perhaps matching TRBD1 (5 bases). The sequence came from a human donor in good health. Sample: CD4+ T cells from PBMCs, cultured in vitro. Here the CDR3 DNA reads TGTGCCTGGAGGGACGGGACGAAGGATGGCTACACCTTC. Translated, it gives CAWRDGTKDGYTF.